This T cell receptor (beta chain) was identified in a study of shared clonotypes between healthy human individuals. This table comes from immunoSEQ multiplex PCR, and its TCRdb copy is limited to in-frame clones, with some not included. The sample has about 520,000 clones, approximately 81% seen once. The V and J ends lost 3 bases and 5 bases, in that order; junction bases with no gene match: 9. Germline CDR1 reads SGHTA; CDR2 reads FQGNSA. The CDR3 runs to 17 residues. This rearrangement joins TRBV7-2 to TRBJ1-3, with 11 bases lining up with TRBD1. Material: PBMCs. The origin of this receptor is a woman aged 40 to 50 in good health. Some clones in this sample may be carry-over from other donors' samples. This chain's CDR3 is CASSLSTGQGARNTIYF. The CDR3, as DNA: TGTGCCAGCAGCTTGTCCACCGGACAGGGGGCGAGAAACACCATATATTTT.